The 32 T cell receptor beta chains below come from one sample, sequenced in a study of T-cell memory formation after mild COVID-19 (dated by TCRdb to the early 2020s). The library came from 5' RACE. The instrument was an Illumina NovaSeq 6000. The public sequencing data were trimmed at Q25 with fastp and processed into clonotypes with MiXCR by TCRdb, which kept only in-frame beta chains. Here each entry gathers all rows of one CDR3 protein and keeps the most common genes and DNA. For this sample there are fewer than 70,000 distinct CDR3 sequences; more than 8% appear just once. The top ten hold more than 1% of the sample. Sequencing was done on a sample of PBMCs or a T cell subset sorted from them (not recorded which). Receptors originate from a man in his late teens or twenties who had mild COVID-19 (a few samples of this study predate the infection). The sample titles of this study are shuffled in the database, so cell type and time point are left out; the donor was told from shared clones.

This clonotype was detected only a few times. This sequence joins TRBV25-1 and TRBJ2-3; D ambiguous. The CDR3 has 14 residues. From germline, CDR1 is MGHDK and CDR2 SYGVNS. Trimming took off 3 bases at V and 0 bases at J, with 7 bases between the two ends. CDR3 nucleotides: TGTGCCAGCAGTGATCGGCCTAGCACAGATACGCAGTATTTT. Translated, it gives CASSDRPSTDTQYF.

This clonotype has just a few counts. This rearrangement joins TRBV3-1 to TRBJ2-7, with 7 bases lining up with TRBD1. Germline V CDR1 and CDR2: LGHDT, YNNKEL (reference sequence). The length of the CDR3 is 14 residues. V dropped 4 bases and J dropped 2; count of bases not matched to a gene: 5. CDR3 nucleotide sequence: TGTGCCAGCAGCCCTTGGGACAGAACCTACGAGCAGTACTTC. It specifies CASSPWDRTYEQYF.

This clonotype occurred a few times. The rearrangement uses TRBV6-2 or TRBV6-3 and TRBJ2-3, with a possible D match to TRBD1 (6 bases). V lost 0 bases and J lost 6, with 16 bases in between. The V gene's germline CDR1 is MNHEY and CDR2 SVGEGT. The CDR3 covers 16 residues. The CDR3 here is CASSYSMGAQPDTQYF. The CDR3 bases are TGTGCCAGCAGTTACTCGATGGGGGCCCAGCCGGATACGCAGTATTTT.

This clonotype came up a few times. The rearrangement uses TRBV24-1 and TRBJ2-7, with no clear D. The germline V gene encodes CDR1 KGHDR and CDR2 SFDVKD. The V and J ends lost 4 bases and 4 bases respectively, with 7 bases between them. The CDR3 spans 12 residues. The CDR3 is CATSEEPYEQYF. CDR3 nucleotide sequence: TGTGCCACCAGTGAAGAACCTTACGAGCAGTACTTC.

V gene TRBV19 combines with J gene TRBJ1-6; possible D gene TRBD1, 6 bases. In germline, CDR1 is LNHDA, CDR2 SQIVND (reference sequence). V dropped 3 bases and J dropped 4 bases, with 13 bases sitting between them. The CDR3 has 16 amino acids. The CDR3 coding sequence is TGTGCCAGTAGTATGGAGGACAGATTTTATAATTCACCCCTCCACTTT. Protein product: CASSMEDRFYNSPLHF.

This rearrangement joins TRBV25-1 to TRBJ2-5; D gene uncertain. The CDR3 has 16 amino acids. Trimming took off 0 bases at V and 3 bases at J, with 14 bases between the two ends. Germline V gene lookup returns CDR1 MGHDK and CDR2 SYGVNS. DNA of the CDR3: TGTGCCAGCAGTGAATATCGACCTGTTGGGGAAGAGACCCAGTACTTC. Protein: CASSEYRPVGEETQYF. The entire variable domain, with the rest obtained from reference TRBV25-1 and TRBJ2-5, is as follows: EADIYQTPRYLVIGTGKKITLECSQTMGHDKMYWYQQDPGMELHLIHYSYGVNSTEKGDLSSESTVSRIRTEHFPLTLESARPSHTSQYLCASSEYRPVGEETQYFGPGTRLLVL.

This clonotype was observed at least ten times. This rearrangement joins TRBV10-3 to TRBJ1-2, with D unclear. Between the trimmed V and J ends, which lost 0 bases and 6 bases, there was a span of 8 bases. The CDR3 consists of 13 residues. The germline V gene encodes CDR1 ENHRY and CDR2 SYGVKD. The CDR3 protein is CAISESIEDGYTF. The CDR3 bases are TGTGCCATCAGTGAGTCGATAGAGGATGGCTACACCTTC.

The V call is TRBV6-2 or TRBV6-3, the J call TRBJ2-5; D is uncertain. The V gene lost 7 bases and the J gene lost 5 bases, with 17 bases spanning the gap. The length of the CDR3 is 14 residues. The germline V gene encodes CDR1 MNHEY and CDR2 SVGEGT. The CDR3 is CASTQPWPGETQYF. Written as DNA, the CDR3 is TGTGCCAGCACCCAACCATGGCCTGGGGAGACCCAGTACTTC.

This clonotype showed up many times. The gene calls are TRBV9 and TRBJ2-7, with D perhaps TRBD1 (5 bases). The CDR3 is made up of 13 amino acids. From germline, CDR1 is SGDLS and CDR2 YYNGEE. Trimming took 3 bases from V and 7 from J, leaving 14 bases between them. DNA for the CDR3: TGTGCCAGCAGCGGGGGCGTGGGGCAGGAGCAGTACTTC. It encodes CASSGGVGQEQYF.

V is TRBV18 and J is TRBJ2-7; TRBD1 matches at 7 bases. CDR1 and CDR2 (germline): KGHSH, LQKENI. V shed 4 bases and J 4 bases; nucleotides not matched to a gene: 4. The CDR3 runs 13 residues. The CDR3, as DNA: TGTGCCAGCTCACGTACGACAGGGTACGAGCAGTACGTC. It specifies CASSRTTGYEQYV.

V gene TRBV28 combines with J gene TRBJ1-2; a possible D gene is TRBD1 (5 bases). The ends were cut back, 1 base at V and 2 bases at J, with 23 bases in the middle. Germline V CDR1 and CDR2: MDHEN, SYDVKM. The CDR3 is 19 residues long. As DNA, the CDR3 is TGTGCCAGCAGTTTATTGGACGGAGGTAAGGTCGGGGCGAACTATGGCTACACCTTC. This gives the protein CASSLLDGGKVGANYGYTF.

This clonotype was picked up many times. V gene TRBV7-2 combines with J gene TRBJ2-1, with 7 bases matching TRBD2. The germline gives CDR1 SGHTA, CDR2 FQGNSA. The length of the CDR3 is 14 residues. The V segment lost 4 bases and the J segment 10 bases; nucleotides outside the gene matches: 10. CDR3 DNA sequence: TGTGCCAGCAGCTATAACGCGGGGGATGGCGAGCAGTTCTTC. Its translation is CASSYNAGDGEQFF.

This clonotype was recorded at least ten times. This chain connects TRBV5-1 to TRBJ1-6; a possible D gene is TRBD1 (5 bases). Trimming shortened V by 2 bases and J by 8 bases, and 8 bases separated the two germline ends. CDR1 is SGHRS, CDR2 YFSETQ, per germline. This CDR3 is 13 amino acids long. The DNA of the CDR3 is TGCGCCAGCAGCTTAAAACAGGATTCACCCCTCCACTTT. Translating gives CASSLKQDSPLHF.

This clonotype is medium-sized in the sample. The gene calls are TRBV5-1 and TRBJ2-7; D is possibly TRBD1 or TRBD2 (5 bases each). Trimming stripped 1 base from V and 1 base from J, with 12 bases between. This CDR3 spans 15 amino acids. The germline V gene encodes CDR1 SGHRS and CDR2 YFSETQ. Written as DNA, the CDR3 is TGCGCCAGCAGCTTGCAGCCTGGGGGTTCCTACGAGCAGTACGTC. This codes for CASSLQPGGSYEQYV.

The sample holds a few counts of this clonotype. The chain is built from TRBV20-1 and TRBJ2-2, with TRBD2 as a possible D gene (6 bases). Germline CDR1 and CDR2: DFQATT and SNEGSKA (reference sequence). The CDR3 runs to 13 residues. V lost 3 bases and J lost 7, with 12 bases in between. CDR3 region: CSARTGDDGELFF. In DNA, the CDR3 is TGCAGTGCTAGGACGGGGGATGACGGGGAGCTGTTTTTT.

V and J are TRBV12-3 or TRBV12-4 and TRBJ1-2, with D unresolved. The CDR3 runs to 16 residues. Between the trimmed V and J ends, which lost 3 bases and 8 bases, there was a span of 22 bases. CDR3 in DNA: TGTGCCAGCAGTTTGTATACGGGGTATGGTACCGACGGCTACACCTTC. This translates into CASSLYTGYGTDGYTF.

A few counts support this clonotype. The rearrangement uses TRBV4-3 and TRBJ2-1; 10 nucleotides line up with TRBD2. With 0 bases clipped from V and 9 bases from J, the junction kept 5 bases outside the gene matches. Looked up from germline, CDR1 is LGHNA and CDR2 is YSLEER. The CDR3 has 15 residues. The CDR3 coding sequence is TGCGCCAGCAGCCAAGATGAGCGGGGGGGCGGTGAGCAGTTCTTC. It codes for CASSQDERGGGEQFF.

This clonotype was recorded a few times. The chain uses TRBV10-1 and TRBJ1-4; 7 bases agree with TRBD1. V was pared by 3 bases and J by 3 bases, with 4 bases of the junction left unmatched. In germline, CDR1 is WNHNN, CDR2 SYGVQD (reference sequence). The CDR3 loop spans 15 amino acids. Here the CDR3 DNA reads TGCGCCAGCAGTGAATCAACAGGGGCTAATGAAAAACTGTTTTTT. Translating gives CASSESTGANEKLFF.

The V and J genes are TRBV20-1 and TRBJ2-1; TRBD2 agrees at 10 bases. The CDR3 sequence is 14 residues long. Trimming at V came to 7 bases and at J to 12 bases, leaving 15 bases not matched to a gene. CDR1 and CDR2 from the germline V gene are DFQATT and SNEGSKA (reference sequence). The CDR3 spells CSVTRGSGGRVQFF. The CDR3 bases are TGCAGTGTCACCCGTGGTAGCGGGGGGAGGGTGCAGTTCTTC.

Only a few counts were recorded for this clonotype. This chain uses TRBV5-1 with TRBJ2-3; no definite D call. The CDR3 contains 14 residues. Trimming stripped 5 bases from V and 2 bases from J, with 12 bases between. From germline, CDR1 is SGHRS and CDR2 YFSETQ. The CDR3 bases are TGCGCCAGCAGAGGCCCGGGTACCACAGATACGCAGTATTTT. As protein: CASRGPGTTDTQYF.

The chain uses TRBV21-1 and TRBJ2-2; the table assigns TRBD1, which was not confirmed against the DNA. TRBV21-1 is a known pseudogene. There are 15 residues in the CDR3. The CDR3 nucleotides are TGTGCCAGCAAGCGTACCACAGGGGACGGGGGGGAGCTGTTTTTT. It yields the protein CASKRTTGDGGELFF.

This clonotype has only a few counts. The CDR3 region has the DNA TGTGCCAGCAGTCCCCGGGGGGTCGACTATGGCTACACCTTC. Its translation is CASSPRGVDYGYTF. The J gene is TRBJ1-2, the V gene TRBV9; maybe TRBD1 (5 bases). Germline V CDR1 and CDR2: SGDLS, YYNGEE. V lost 5 bases to trimming and J lost 3 bases, with 14 bases between them. The CDR3 is made up of 14 amino acids. Complete variable domain (other parts from reference TRBV9 and TRBJ1-2): DSGVTQTPKHLITATGQRVTLRCSPRSGDLSVYWYQQSLDQGLQFLIQYYNGEERAKGNILERFSAQQFPDLHSELNLSSLELGDSALYFCASSPRGVDYGYTFGSGTRLTVV.

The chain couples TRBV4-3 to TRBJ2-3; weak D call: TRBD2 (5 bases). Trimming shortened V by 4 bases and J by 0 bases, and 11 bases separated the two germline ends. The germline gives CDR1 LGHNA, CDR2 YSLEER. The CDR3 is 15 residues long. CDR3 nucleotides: TGCGCCAGCAGCCTCCTAGCTGGTAGCACAGATACGCAGTATTTT. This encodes CASSLLAGSTDTQYF.

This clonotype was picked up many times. CDR3 DNA sequence: TGTGCCATCAACCGACTAGGAATGTTCGAGCAGTACGTC. It is translated as CAINRLGMFEQYV. The chain carries TRBV10-3 and TRBJ2-7; tentatively, D is TRBD2 (6 bases). V gave up 7 bases and J gave up 6 bases, with 16 bases separating them. Germline V gives CDR1 ENHRY, CDR2 SYGVKD. CDR3 length: 13 amino acids.

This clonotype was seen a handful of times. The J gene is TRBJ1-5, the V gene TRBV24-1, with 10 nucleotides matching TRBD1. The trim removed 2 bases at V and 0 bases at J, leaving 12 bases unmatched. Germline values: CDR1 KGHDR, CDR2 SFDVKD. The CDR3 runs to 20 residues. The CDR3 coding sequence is TGTGCCACCAGTGATTCTTTAGGACAGGGGGGCGGGTTTAGCAATCAGCCCCAGCATTTT. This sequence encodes CATSDSLGQGGGFSNQPQHF.

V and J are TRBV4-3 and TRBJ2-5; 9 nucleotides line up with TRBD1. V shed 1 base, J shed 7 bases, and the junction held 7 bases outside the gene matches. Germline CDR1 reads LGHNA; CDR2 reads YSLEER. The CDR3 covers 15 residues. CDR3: CASSQAYRGPGTQYF. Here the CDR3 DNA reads TGCGCCAGCAGCCAAGCCTACAGGGGGCCTGGGACCCAGTACTTC.

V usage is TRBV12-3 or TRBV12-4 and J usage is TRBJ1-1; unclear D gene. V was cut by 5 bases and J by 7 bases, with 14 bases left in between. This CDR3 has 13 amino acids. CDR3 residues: CASSRRVTHEAFF. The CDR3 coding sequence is TGTGCCAGCAGTCGTCGGGTAACCCATGAAGCTTTCTTT.

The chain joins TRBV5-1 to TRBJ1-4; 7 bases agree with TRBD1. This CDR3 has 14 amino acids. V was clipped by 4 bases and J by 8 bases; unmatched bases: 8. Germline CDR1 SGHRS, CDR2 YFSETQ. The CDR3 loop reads CASSIQGGGEKLFF. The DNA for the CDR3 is TGCGCCAGCAGCATACAGGGAGGGGGCGAAAAACTGTTTTTT.

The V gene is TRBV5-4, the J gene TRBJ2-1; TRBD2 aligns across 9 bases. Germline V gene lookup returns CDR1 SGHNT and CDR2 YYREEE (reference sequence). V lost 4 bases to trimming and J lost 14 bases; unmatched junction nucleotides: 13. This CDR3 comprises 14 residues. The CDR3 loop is CASSLKSSGAPEFF. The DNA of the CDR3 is TGTGCCAGCAGCCTGAAATCTAGCGGGGCCCCGGAGTTCTTC.

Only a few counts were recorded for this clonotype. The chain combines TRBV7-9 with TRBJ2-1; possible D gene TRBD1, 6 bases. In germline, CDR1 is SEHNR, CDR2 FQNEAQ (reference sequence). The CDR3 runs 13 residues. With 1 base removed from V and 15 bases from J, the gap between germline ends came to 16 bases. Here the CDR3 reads CASSLVQGLVMFF. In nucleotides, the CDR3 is TGTGCCAGCAGCTTAGTCCAGGGGCTGGTGATGTTCTTC.

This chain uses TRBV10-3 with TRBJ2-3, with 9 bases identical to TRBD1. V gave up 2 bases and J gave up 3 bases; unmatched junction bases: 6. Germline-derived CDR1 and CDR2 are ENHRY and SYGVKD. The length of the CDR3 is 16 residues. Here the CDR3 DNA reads TGTGCCATCAGTGAGCCGGACAGGGGTGGAACAGATACGCAGTATTTT. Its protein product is CAISEPDRGGTDTQYF.

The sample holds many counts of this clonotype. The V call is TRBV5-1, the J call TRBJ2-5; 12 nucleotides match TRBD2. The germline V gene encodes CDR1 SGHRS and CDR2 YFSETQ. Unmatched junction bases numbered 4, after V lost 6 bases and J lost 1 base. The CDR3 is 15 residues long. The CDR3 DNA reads TGCGCCAGCAAGGGACTAGCGGGCCCCCAAGAGACCCAGTACTTC. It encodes CASKGLAGPQETQYF. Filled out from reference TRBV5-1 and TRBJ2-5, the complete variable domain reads KAGVTQTPRYLIKTRGQQVTLSCSPISGHRSVSWYQQTPGQGLQFLFEYFSETQRNKGNFPGRFSGRQFSNSRSEMNVSTLELGDSALYLCASKGLAGPQETQYFGPGTRLLVL.